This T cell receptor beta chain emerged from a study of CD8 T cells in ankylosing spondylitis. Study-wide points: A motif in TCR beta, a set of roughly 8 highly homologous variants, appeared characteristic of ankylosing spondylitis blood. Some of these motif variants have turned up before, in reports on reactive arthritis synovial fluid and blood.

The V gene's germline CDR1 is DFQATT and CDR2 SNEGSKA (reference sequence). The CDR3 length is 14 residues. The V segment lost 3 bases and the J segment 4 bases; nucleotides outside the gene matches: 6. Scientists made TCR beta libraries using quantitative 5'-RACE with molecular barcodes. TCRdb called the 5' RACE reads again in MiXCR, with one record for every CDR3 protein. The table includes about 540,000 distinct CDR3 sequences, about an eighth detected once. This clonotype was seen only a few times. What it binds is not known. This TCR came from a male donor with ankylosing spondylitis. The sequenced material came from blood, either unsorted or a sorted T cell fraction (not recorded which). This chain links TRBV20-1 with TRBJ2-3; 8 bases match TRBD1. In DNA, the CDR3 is TGCAGTGCTAGGGACAGGGTCAGGGCAGATACGCAGTATTTT. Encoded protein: CSARDRVRADTQYF.